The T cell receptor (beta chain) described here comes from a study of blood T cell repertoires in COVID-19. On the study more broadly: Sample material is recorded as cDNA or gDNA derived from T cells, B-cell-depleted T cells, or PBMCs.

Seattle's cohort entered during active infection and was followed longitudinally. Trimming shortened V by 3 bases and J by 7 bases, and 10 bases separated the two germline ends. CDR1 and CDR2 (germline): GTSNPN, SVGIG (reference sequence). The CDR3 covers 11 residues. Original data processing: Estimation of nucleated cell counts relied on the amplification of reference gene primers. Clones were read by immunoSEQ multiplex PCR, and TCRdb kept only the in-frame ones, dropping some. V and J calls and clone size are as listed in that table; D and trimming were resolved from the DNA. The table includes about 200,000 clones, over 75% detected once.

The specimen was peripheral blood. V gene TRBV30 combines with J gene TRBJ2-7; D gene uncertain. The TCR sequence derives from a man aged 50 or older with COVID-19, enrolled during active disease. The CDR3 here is CAWSGAGEQYF. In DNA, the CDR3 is TGTGCCTGGAGCGGAGCCGGGGAGCAGTACTTC.